Below are 30 T cell receptor beta chains sequenced from a single sample in a study of blood T cells in healthy people across ages. For the second PCR, which ran for 7 to 11 cycles, a sample-barcoded 5' primer and a J-beta primer mix were used. A single record per CDR3 protein comes from TCRdb applying MiXCR to the 5' RACE reads. The data contain 800,000 to 900,000 distinct CDR3 sequences, 62% of them singletons. The sequencing input was blood. The receptors shown here come from a man under 40 in good health.

This clonotype came up a few times. The V gene is TRBV9, the J gene TRBJ2-7, with a tentative D call TRBD2 (6 bases). CDR1 and CDR2 (germline): SGDLS, YYNGEE. CDR3 size: 14 residues. V was clipped by 4 bases and J by 1 base, with 12 bases between them. CDR3 coding DNA: TGTGCCAGCAGCAAAGGCGGGGTATCCTACGAGCAGTACTTC. Amino acids: CASSKGGVSYEQYF.

The chain employs TRBV7-9 and TRBJ2-5, with D tentatively TRBD1 (6 bases). Germline V CDR1 and CDR2: SEHNR, FQNEAQ (reference sequence). Deletions cut 0 bases from V and 2 bases from J, with 10 bases between. This CDR3 is built from 15 residues. DNA for the CDR3: TGTGCCAGCAGCTTAGCGAGGACAGCACAAGAGACCCAGTACTTC. Protein: CASSLARTAQETQYF.

The V and J genes are TRBV20-1 and TRBJ1-1; no clear D gene. This CDR3 has 12 amino acids. The germline CDR1 and CDR2 sequences are DFQATT and SNEGSKA (reference sequence). Trimming took 0 bases from V and 5 from J, leaving 7 bases between them. The CDR3 nucleotides are TGCAGTGCTAGAGATCAACGAACTGAAGCTTTCTTT. Translating gives CSARDQRTEAFF.

This chain links TRBV6-1 with TRBJ2-2; no clear D. CDR3 length equals 12 residues. The V gene's germline CDR1 is MNHNS and CDR2 SASEGT. Between the trimmed V and J ends, which lost 3 bases and 5 bases, there was a span of 4 bases. CDR3 sequence reads: CASSEMTGELFF. CDR3 bases: TGTGCCAGCAGTGAGATGACCGGGGAGCTGTTTTTT.

V and J are TRBV5-5 and TRBJ1-6; no firm D call. The V end lost 2 bases, the J end lost 8 bases, and 17 bases lay between the germline ends. Germline assignment: CDR1 SGHKS and CDR2 YYEKEE (reference sequence). The CDR3 has 16 amino acids. The CDR3 region has the DNA TGTGCCAGCAGCTTAAATGCCGGGATGCTATATTCACCCCTCCACTTT. It yields the protein CASSLNAGMLYSPLHF.

This chain connects TRBV20-1 to TRBJ1-6, with TRBD1 as a possible D gene (6 bases). Trimming took 4 bases from V and 10 from J, leaving 14 bases between them. CDR3 length: 13 residues. Per germline, CDR1 DFQATT and CDR2 SNEGSKA (reference sequence). The CDR3 is CSAKLQGPSPLHF. In DNA, the CDR3 is TGCAGTGCTAAACTACAGGGACCCTCACCCCTCCACTTT.

This chain links TRBV6-2 or TRBV6-3 with TRBJ1-1; weak D call: TRBD1 (5 bases). The CDR3 is 14 amino acids. V gave up 8 bases and J gave up 3 bases, with 16 bases separating them. Germline values: CDR1 MNHEY, CDR2 SVGEGT. The CDR3 sequence is CASQLGGIDTEAFF. The DNA of the CDR3 is TGTGCCAGCCAACTCGGGGGGATAGACACTGAAGCTTTCTTT.

V is TRBV9 and J is TRBJ2-7; maybe TRBD1 (6 bases). There are 16 residues in the CDR3. Germline CDR1 reads SGDLS; CDR2 reads YYNGEE. The ends were cut back, 4 bases at V and 2 bases at J, with 19 bases in the middle. For the CDR3, the DNA is TGTGCCAGCAGCCCCCAAGACAGGTTTCTAACCTACGAGCAGTACTTC. It translates to CASSPQDRFLTYEQYF.

The chain has TRBV12-3 or TRBV12-4 and TRBJ2-3, with D tentatively TRBD2 (6 bases). Trimming removed 1 base at V and 1 base at J, with 15 bases between. There are 17 residues in the CDR3. DNA for the CDR3: TGTGCCAGCAGTTTAGGCCCGCCCGGAGGGCGCACAGATACGCAGTATTTT. This codes for CASSLGPPGGRTDTQYF.

The chain combines TRBV5-1 with TRBJ1-1; 7 bases align to TRBD1. J lost 2 bases, V lost 6 bases, and 13 bases had no gene match. Germline V gene lookup returns CDR1 SGHRS and CDR2 YFSETQ. This CDR3 has 16 residues. The CDR3 DNA is TGCGCCAGCACCCCGGGCAGGGGGAACGATAACACTGAAGCTTTCTTT. Protein sequence: CASTPGRGNDNTEAFF.

This chain uses TRBV4-2 with TRBJ2-3; 7 bases agree with TRBD2. Trimming took 3 bases from V and 0 from J; bases not matched to a gene: 6. This CDR3 contains 16 residues. Germline CDR1 reads LGHNA; CDR2 reads YNFKEQ. The CDR3 region has the DNA TGTGCCAGCAGCCACGAAAGCGGGGCTAGCACAGATACGCAGTATTTT. Encoded protein: CASSHESGASTDTQYF.

The chain joins TRBV20-1 to TRBJ1-2; D unresolved. Trimming stripped 5 bases from V and 5 bases from J, with 21 bases between. CDR1 is DFQATT, CDR2 SNEGSKA, per germline (reference sequence). The CDR3 is 15 residues long. CDR3 coding DNA: TGCAGTGCTGGCACCGGGTTTGAGTTGTGGTATGGCTACACCTTC. Translated, it gives CSAGTGFELWYGYTF.

This clonotype occurred a few times. V gene TRBV4-3 combines with J gene TRBJ2-3; no reliable D call. Germline lookup yields CDR1 LGHNA and CDR2 YSLEER. The CDR3 spans 13 residues. V dropped 0 bases and J dropped 12 bases, with 13 bases sitting between them. The CDR3 protein is CASSQDGTYPQYF. CDR3 nucleotide sequence: TGCGCCAGCAGCCAAGATGGAACATACCCTCAGTATTTT.

CDR3 protein: CASSLEPTTDTQYF. The CDR3 region has the DNA TGTGCCAGCAGCTTAGAGCCTACCACAGATACGCAGTATTTT. The gene calls are TRBV7-9 and TRBJ2-3, with D unclear. The germline CDR1 and CDR2 sequences are SEHNR and FQNEAQ (reference sequence). This CDR3 has 14 residues. Between the trimmed V and J ends, which lost 1 base and 2 bases, there was a span of 7 bases. The variable domain in full, with the rest retrieved from reference TRBV7-9 and TRBJ2-3, is DTGVSQNPRHKITKRGQNVTFRCDPISEHNRLYWYRQTLGQGPEFLTYFQNEAQLEKSRLLSDRFSAERPKGSFSTLEIQRTEQGDSAMYLCASSLEPTTDTQYFGPGTRLTVL.

This clonotype was picked up a small number of times. V is TRBV6-2 or TRBV6-3 and J is TRBJ2-1; D gene unclear. The J call may be mistaken, given a closer DNA end match to TRBJ2-7. The CDR3 is 12 residues long. CDR1 is MNHEY, CDR2 SVGEGT, per germline. CDR3 amino acids: CASSYMGSEQYF. DNA of the CDR3: TGTGCCAGCAGTTACATGGGCTCCGAGCAGTACTTC.

V is TRBV12-3 or TRBV12-4 and J is TRBJ1-5, with 11 positions matching TRBD1. V was clipped by 8 bases and J by 7 bases; unmatched bases: 7. The CDR3 covers 14 residues. CDR3 bases: TGTGCCAGCGGAGGACAGGGGGCAGGGCAGCCCCAGCATTTT. It yields the protein CASGGQGAGQPQHF.

This clonotype was seen more than once but under ten times. The chain has TRBV5-5 and TRBJ2-3; the D call may be TRBD1 or TRBD2 (5 bases each). Germline assignment: CDR1 SGHKS and CDR2 YYEKEE (reference sequence). Trimming shortened V by 0 bases and J by 2 bases, and 10 bases separated the two germline ends. The CDR3 runs to 15 residues. Here the CDR3 DNA reads TGTGCCAGCAGCTTGGAGGTGGGGGTCACAGATACGCAGTATTTT. Translation: CASSLEVGVTDTQYF.

This chain joins TRBV12-3 or TRBV12-4 and TRBJ2-3; 12 bases map to TRBD2. This CDR3 spans 15 amino acids. Unmatched junction bases numbered 2, after V lost 7 bases and J lost 0 bases. CDR3 sequence reads: CASTTSGGSTDTQYF. In nucleotides, the CDR3 is TGTGCCAGCACGACTAGCGGGGGCAGCACAGATACGCAGTATTTT.

The rearrangement joins TRBV21-1 to TRBJ2-4; the D call of TRBD2 is as the table states it, not checked on the DNA. The J call may be incorrect, as the DNA end agrees better with TRBJ2-5. TRBV21-1 is a listed pseudogene. The CDR3 has 17 amino acids. The CDR3 coding sequence is TGTGCCAGCAGCAAAGGATGCCACTCCGTCGGAGGGGAGACCCAGTACTTC. Amino acid sequence: CASSKGCHSVGGETQYF.

The CDR3 loop reads CASSLGGAFNYGYTF. CDR3 in DNA: TGTGCCAGCAGCCTGGGGGGGGCCTTTAACTATGGCTACACCTTC. V is TRBV7-6 and J is TRBJ1-2; the D gene is possibly TRBD1 (6 bases). This CDR3 comprises 15 residues. Trimming pared 5 bases from V and 1 base from J, leaving 14 bases between. Germline lookup yields CDR1 SGHVS and CDR2 FNYEAQ.

This chain connects TRBV6-2 or TRBV6-3 to TRBJ2-3, with no clear D. The CDR3 loop spans 13 amino acids. Germline loops: CDR1 MNHEY, CDR2 SVGEGT. The germline V and J ends were trimmed by 5 bases and 4 bases, with 10 bases remaining between them. CDR3 region: CASSPSPADTQYF. For the CDR3, the DNA is TGTGCCAGCAGTCCCTCCCCCGCAGATACGCAGTATTTT.

This clonotype was detected only a few times. J is TRBJ2-2 and V is TRBV7-2, with 7 positions matching TRBD2. V gave up 1 base and J gave up 0 bases; unmatched junction bases: 2. Germline V lookup: CDR1 SGHTA, CDR2 FQGNSA. The CDR3 is made up of 16 amino acids. In DNA, the CDR3 is TGTGCCAGCAGCTTAGGTGGGGGGGCGAACACCGGGGAGCTGTTTTTT. Translation gives CASSLGGGANTGELFF.

This clonotype was observed once. The chain recombines TRBV2 with TRBJ1-2; D uncertain. Germline values: CDR1 SNHLY, CDR2 FYNNEI. V dropped 3 bases and J dropped 4 bases, with 6 bases sitting between them. The CDR3 contains 12 residues. This CDR3 reads CASSEKAYGYTF. The CDR3, as DNA: TGTGCCAGCAGTGAGAAGGCCTATGGCTACACCTTC.

The gene calls are TRBV5-1 and TRBJ2-5, with 10 bases that match TRBD2. The assigned J gene may be wrong: the sequence end matches TRBJ2-7 better. Germline V gene lookup returns CDR1 SGHRS and CDR2 YFSETQ. This CDR3 has 15 residues. For the CDR3, the DNA is TGCGCCAGCGCCCAAACTAGCGGGGTAGCCTACGAGCAGTACTTC. Its translation is CASAQTSGVAYEQYF.

The rearrangement joins TRBV12-3 or TRBV12-4 to TRBJ2-1; TRBD1 might be the D (6 bases). V lost 7 bases and J lost 0, with 13 bases in between. The CDR3 sequence is 15 residues long. Here the CDR3 DNA reads TGTGCCAGCACCCCTGACAGGAGCTCCTACAATGAGCAGTTCTTC. Residues: CASTPDRSSYNEQFF.

The rearrangement joins TRBV15 to TRBJ2-3, with D unclear. V was trimmed by 5 bases and J by 2 bases, leaving 14 bases between them. This CDR3 is built from 15 residues. From germline, CDR1 is LNHNV and CDR2 YYDKDF (reference sequence). The CDR3: CATSVLQTNTDTQYF. The CDR3, as DNA: TGTGCCACCAGCGTACTACAAACCAACACAGATACGCAGTATTTT.

The chain has TRBV20-1 and TRBJ2-3; possibly TRBD1 for D (6 bases). Trimming took 0 bases from V and 1 from J, leaving 14 bases between them. The CDR3 consists of 16 residues. Germline CDR1 reads DFQATT; CDR2 reads SNEGSKA (reference sequence). The CDR3 spells CSARDPGDEGTDTQYF. The DNA of the CDR3 is TGCAGTGCTAGAGACCCAGGGGACGAGGGCACAGATACGCAGTATTTT.

This clonotype was counted once. This chain uses TRBV29-1 with TRBJ2-2, with D perhaps TRBD1 (6 bases). V dropped 6 bases and J dropped 2 bases, with 13 bases sitting between them. Germline-derived CDR1 and CDR2 are SQVTM and ANQGSEA. The CDR3 covers 14 residues. The CDR3 region is CSVERGINTGELFF. The CDR3 DNA reads as TGCAGCGTCGAGAGGGGGATCAACACCGGGGAGCTGTTTTTT.

The chain employs TRBV7-9 and TRBJ1-2; weak D call: TRBD1 (5 bases). The CDR3 runs to 15 residues. Germline CDR1 reads SEHNR; CDR2 reads FQNEAQ (reference sequence). Trimming pared 2 bases from V and 4 bases from J, leaving 14 bases between. The CDR3 loop reads CASSLSARAPYGYTF. In DNA, the CDR3 is TGTGCCAGCAGCTTATCTGCCAGGGCTCCCTATGGCTACACCTTC.

The J gene is TRBJ2-1, the V gene TRBV6-2 or TRBV6-3; TRBD2 might be the D (7 bases). Germline CDR1 and CDR2: MNHEY and SVGEGT. The CDR3 consists of 16 residues. The V and J ends lost 6 bases and 4 bases respectively, with 19 bases between them. CDR3 nucleotides: TGTGCCAGCAGAAAACTTATTGGGGGGGCATACAATGAGCAGTTCTTC. Translation: CASRKLIGGAYNEQFF.